The 23 T cell receptor beta chains below all came from one sample that was sequenced in a study of T cell responses to AZD1222 COVID-19 vaccine (dated by TCRdb to the early 2020s). The library was generated by the immunoSEQ multiplex PCR assay. TCRdb mirrors the immuneACCESS table, restricted to in-frame sequences. Some clones are absent from its copies; in checked studies, under half trace to an unresolved V gene, and the reason for the others is unknown. In this sample the table shows about 130,000 clones, 80% to 90% of which occur a single time. The ten biggest clones cover 1.9% of the sample. Per the publication, the time point label means: baseline before first vaccination. Material: peripheral blood, obtained on day 0 of AZD1222 vaccination. The receptors shown here come from an adult in good health.

The CDR3 nucleotides read TGTGCCAGCAGTTTATGCAATGAGGAGGCGGATGACATGAACACTGAAGCTTTCTTT. It translates to CASSLCNEEADDMNTEAFF. V gene TRBV28 combines with J gene TRBJ1-1, with unresolved D. V was shortened by 0 bases and J by 0 bases, with 20 bases between the two germline ends. The CDR3 spans 19 residues. Germline assignment: CDR1 MDHEN and CDR2 SYDVKM. The full variable domain, with the rest looked up from reference TRBV28 and TRBJ1-1, is DVKVTQSSRYLVKRTGEKVFLECVQDMDHENMFWYRQDPGLGLRLIYFSYDVKMKEKGDIPEGYSVSREKKERFSLILESASTNQTSMYLCASSLCNEEADDMNTEAFFGQGTRLTVV.

The rearrangement uses TRBV28 and TRBJ1-2; 7 nucleotides agree with TRBD1. Germline CDR1 and CDR2: MDHEN and SYDVKM. The V gene end was trimmed by 7 bases and the J gene end by 2 bases; junction bases not matched to a gene: 10. This CDR3 is 15 amino acids long. CDR3: CASTEGEGANYGYTF. The CDR3 DNA reads TGTGCCAGCACCGAAGGGGAGGGGGCAAACTATGGCTACACCTTC.

The chain has TRBV29-1 and TRBJ2-3, with 8 positions matching TRBD2. V gave up 7 bases and J gave up 5 bases; unmatched junction bases: 11. Per germline, CDR1 SQVTM and CDR2 ANQGSEA. The CDR3 spans 14 residues. CDR3 in DNA: TGCAGCGCGGTCCGAACTAGCGGTCGAGATACGCAGTATTTT. It codes for CSAVRTSGRDTQYF.

The rearrangement links TRBV6-5 to TRBJ1-2, with TRBD1 identical over 11 bases. Trimming cost V 4 bases and J 5 bases; bases outside gene matches: 9. Germline CDR1 reads MNHEY; CDR2 reads SVGAGI. CDR3 length: 16 residues. This chain's CDR3 is CASSFSRTGGAYGYTF. The CDR3 nucleotides are TGTGCCAGCAGTTTCTCGAGGACAGGGGGCGCTTATGGCTACACCTTC.

The chain uses TRBV9 and TRBJ1-1; possibly TRBD1 for D (5 bases). Trimming cost V 5 bases and J 1 base, with 12 bases left between them. CDR3 length equals 14 residues. The germline CDR1 and CDR2 sequences are SGDLS and YYNGEE. The CDR3 here is CASSLQATNTEAFF. The CDR3 DNA reads TGTGCCAGCAGTCTACAGGCCACGAACACTGAAGCTTTCTTT. Full variable domain (missing parts from reference TRBV9 and TRBJ1-1): DSGVTQTPKHLITATGQRVTLRCSPRSGDLSVYWYQQSLDQGLQFLIQYYNGEERAKGNILERFSAQQFPDLHSELNLSSLELGDSALYFCASSLQATNTEAFFGQGTRLTVV.

This chain connects TRBV25-1 to TRBJ1-2; no definite D call. CDR1 is MGHDK and CDR2 is SYGVNS in the germline V gene. The CDR3 length is 16 residues. V dropped 3 bases and J dropped 2 bases, with 16 bases sitting between them. The CDR3 protein is CASSDSGRTSNYGYTF. CDR3 in DNA: TGTGCCAGCAGTGACTCCGGACGGACCTCCAACTATGGCTACACCTTC.

In DNA, the CDR3 is TGTGCCACCAGCAGGGGGGACAGAAGCTCTGGAAACACCATATATTTT. Protein product: CATSRGDRSSGNTIYF. V usage is TRBV15 and J usage is TRBJ1-3; 7 bases line up with TRBD1. Per the germline V gene, CDR1 is LNHNV and CDR2 is YYDKDF (reference sequence). The J segment lost 0 bases and the V segment lost 3 bases, leaving 5 bases of the junction unmatched. The CDR3 runs 16 residues.

The V call is TRBV7-8, the J call TRBJ1-2, with a weak D call TRBD1 (5 bases). The CDR3 contains 14 residues. V lost 0 bases to trimming and J lost 6 bases, with 11 bases between them. Germline values: CDR1 SGHVS, CDR2 FQNEAQ. CDR3 amino acids: CASSLAIAGHGYTF. The DNA of the CDR3 is TGTGCCAGCAGCTTAGCCATTGCAGGGCATGGCTACACCTTC.

The chain links TRBV5-4 to TRBJ1-1; D is ambiguous. Germline V gene data show CDR1 as SGHNT and CDR2 as YYREEE (reference sequence). Trimming took 3 bases from V and 1 from J, leaving 10 bases between them. The CDR3 runs 14 residues. The CDR3 region has the DNA TGTGCCAGCAGCTCCGGAGTTGCGAACACTGAAGCTTTCTTT. Translated: CASSSGVANTEAFF.

The rearrangement links TRBV3-1 (or the pseudogene TRBV3-2) to TRBJ2-7; perhaps TRBD2 as D (6 bases). The V gene lost 4 bases and the J gene lost 3 bases, with 13 bases spanning the gap. Germline CDR1 is LGHDT and CDR2 is YNNKEL (reference sequence). The CDR3 extends over 14 amino acids. The CDR3 loop is CASSLSSGYYEQYF. Written as DNA, the CDR3 is TGTGCCAGCAGCCTTAGTAGCGGTTACTACGAGCAGTACTTC.

The chain combines TRBV28 with TRBJ1-3, with no clear D. V shed 4 bases and J shed 3 bases, with 16 bases lying between them. CDR1 is MDHEN and CDR2 is SYDVKM in the germline V gene. This CDR3 spans 16 amino acids. CDR3 protein: CASSSRTNRGGNTIYF. In DNA, the CDR3 is TGTGCCAGCAGTTCACGAACCAATCGGGGTGGAAACACCATATATTTT.

The V and J genes are TRBV29-1 and TRBJ1-3; D ambiguous. CDR3 length: 12 residues. CDR1 and CDR2 from the germline V gene are SQVTM and ANQGSEA. V lost 5 bases, J lost 2 bases, and 7 bases lay in between. The CDR3 DNA is TGCAGCGTTCGTTTGGCTGGAAACACCATATATTTT. As protein: CSVRLAGNTIYF.

The DNA of the CDR3 is TGTGCCACCAGCAGAGCCCGGGACAGGGATAATGAAAAACTGTTTTTT. Encoded protein: CATSRARDRDNEKLFF. The rearrangement uses TRBV15 and TRBJ1-4, with 9 bases aligning to TRBD1. V lost 1 base, J lost 4 bases, and 4 bases stayed unmatched. CDR1 is LNHNV and CDR2 is YYDKDF in the germline V gene (reference sequence). The CDR3 is made up of 16 amino acids. Full variable domain (outside the CDR3, taken from reference TRBV15 and TRBJ1-4): DAMVIQNPRYQVTQFGKPVTLSCSQTLNHNVMYWYQQKSSQAPKLLFHYYDKDFNNEADTPDNFQSRRPNTSFCFLDIRSPGLGDTAMYLCATSRARDRDNEKLFFGSGTQLSVL.

V is TRBV29-1 and J is TRBJ1-1; 10 nucleotides line up with TRBD1. The CDR3 runs 13 residues. Per the germline V gene, CDR1 is SQVTM and CDR2 is ANQGSEA. Germline trimming cut 4 bases from V and 4 bases from J; bases unmatched to any gene: 3. The CDR3, as DNA: TGCAGCGTTGGTCGGACAGGGGGCACTGAAGCTTTCTTT. This sequence encodes CSVGRTGGTEAFF.

The chain recombines TRBV7-6 with TRBJ2-3; D is perhaps TRBD2 (6 bases). The CDR3 has 18 amino acids. Trimming cost V 3 bases and J 3 bases, with 22 bases left between them. Germline values: CDR1 SGHVS, CDR2 FNYEAQ. The CDR3 loop reads CASSLRAGPPGGTDTQYF. Here the CDR3 DNA reads TGTGCCAGCAGCTTGCGGGCGGGACCCCCAGGAGGGACAGATACGCAGTATTTT.

The V and J genes are TRBV5-1 and TRBJ1-4, with TRBD1 identical over 10 bases. Trimming took 4 bases from V and 5 from J; bases not matched to a gene: 2. Germline V lookup: CDR1 SGHRS, CDR2 YFSETQ. There are 14 residues in the CDR3. The CDR3 spells CASSGGQGNEKLFF. The CDR3 DNA is TGCGCCAGCAGCGGGGGACAGGGGAATGAAAAACTGTTTTTT.

The chain combines TRBV25-1 with TRBJ2-2; D gene ambiguous. Germline V gene data show CDR1 as MGHDK and CDR2 as SYGVNS. The V gene lost 2 bases and the J gene lost 0 bases, with 16 bases spanning the gap. The CDR3 length is 18 residues. As DNA, the CDR3 is TGTGCCAGCAGTGAAGCCCAAGCTGGCTTATCGAACACCGGGGAGCTGTTTTTT. Residues: CASSEAQAGLSNTGELFF. Together with reference TRBV25-1 and TRBJ2-2, the CDR3 gives the full variable domain: EADIYQTPRYLVIGTGKKITLECSQTMGHDKMYWYQQDPGMELHLIHYSYGVNSTEKGDLSSESTVSRIRTEHFPLTLESARPSHTSQYLCASSEAQAGLSNTGELFFGEGSRLTVL.

The chain recombines TRBV4-1 with TRBJ1-2; 8 bases match TRBD1. The CDR3 is made up of 14 amino acids. V lost 6 bases, J lost 6 bases, and 9 bases stayed unmatched. Germline values: CDR1 MGHRA, CDR2 YSYEKL. CDR3 residues: CASSQDRAGDGYTF. CDR3 DNA: TGCGCCAGCAGTCAGGACAGGGCCGGGGATGGCTACACCTTC.

The chain is built from TRBV28 and TRBJ1-1; possibly TRBD1 for D (5 bases). Germline values: CDR1 MDHEN, CDR2 SYDVKM. The ends were cut back, 4 bases at V and 7 bases at J, with 19 bases in the middle. The CDR3 runs to 15 residues. The CDR3 spells CASSSGGSLSGEAFF. The CDR3 DNA sequence: TGTGCCAGCAGTTCCGGGGGGTCACTGTCGGGTGAAGCTTTCTTT.

The gene calls are TRBV18 and TRBJ1-2; D gene ambiguous. This CDR3 comprises 15 residues. The germline CDR1 and CDR2 sequences are KGHSH and LQKENI. With 0 bases removed from V and 0 bases from J, the gap between germline ends came to 8 bases. Here the CDR3 reads CASSPPIRTNYGYTF. The CDR3 DNA is TGTGCCAGCTCACCACCAATCAGAACTAACTATGGCTACACCTTC.

The chain uses TRBV5-6 and TRBJ1-2; 8 nucleotides line up with TRBD1. There are 15 residues in the CDR3. Trimming cost V 4 bases and J 4 bases; bases outside gene matches: 9. Germline V gene lookup returns CDR1 SGHDT and CDR2 YYEEEE. The CDR3 bases are TGTGCCAGCAGCCAGGGGGCGGGGTTGCCCTATGGCTACACCTTC. The encoded protein is CASSQGAGLPYGYTF.

The chain combines TRBV9 with TRBJ1-3; the match to TRBD1 covers 8 bases. CDR3 length: 15 amino acids. Germline CDR1 reads SGDLS; CDR2 reads YYNGEE. Losses at the gene ends were 0 bases for V and 6 bases for J; bases not matched to a gene: 5. DNA of the CDR3: TGTGCCAGCAGCGTAGGGGGACAGGCTTTAAACACCATATATTTT. Translated, it gives CASSVGGQALNTIYF.

This chain connects TRBV27 to TRBJ2-1, with TRBD2 identical over 12 bases. The ends lost 3 bases at V and 1 base at J; junction bases unmatched: 16. The CDR3 spans 21 residues. Per the germline V gene, CDR1 is MNHEY and CDR2 is SMNVEV (reference sequence). CDR3 coding DNA: TGTGCCAGCAGTTTCTATGGGCTAGCGGGAGGGCCCTCTGGGTCCTACAATGAGCAGTTCTTC. This gives the protein CASSFYGLAGGPSGSYNEQFF.